These 15 T cell receptor beta chains originate from one sample sequenced in a study of response to subunit inactivated influenza vaccine. MiXCR, run by TCRdb on the RT-PCR reads, gives a single entry per CDR3 protein. Of more than 450,000 distinct CDR3 sequences listed, 7.6% are singletons. Source: PBMCs from blood, taken about 23 months after vaccination. These receptors were obtained from a man aged 45 to 70 who received an inactivated influenza vaccine.

This rearrangement joins TRBV5-1 to TRBJ1-2, with TRBD1 identical over 7 bases. CDR3 size: 14 residues. Looked up from germline, CDR1 is SGHRS and CDR2 is YFSETQ. The V segment lost 0 bases and the J segment 5 bases; nucleotides outside the gene matches: 4. CDR3 sequence: CASSLAGGRYGYTF. CDR3 in DNA: TGCGCCAGCAGCTTGGCAGGGGGGCGATATGGCTACACCTTC.

This chain connects TRBV30 to TRBJ2-1; 10 bases are shared with TRBD2. Trimming cost V 3 bases and J 3 bases; bases outside gene matches: 5. CDR3 length: 15 amino acids. The germline gives CDR1 GTSNPN, CDR2 SVGIG (reference sequence). The CDR3 region has the DNA TGTGCCTGGAGCACCGGGACTAGCGACTACAATGAGCAGTTCTTC. This sequence encodes CAWSTGTSDYNEQFF.

There are a few counts of this clonotype. The chain recombines TRBV12-3 or TRBV12-4 with TRBJ2-2, with 8 bases fitting TRBD1. The V segment lost 5 bases and the J segment 4 bases; nucleotides outside the gene matches: 6. The CDR3 contains 15 residues. Here the CDR3 reads CASSLDRDPTGELFF. The CDR3 nucleotides are TGTGCCAGCAGTCTGGACAGGGATCCCACCGGGGAGCTGTTTTTT.

The chain carries TRBV9 and TRBJ2-2, with 10 bases matching TRBD2. CDR1 SGDLS and CDR2 YYNGEE come from the germline V gene. This CDR3 has 16 amino acids. Trimming cost V 4 bases and J 6 bases; bases outside gene matches: 9. CDR3 residues: CASSLRLAGESGELFF. The CDR3, as DNA: TGTGCCAGCAGCCTAAGGCTAGCGGGAGAATCCGGGGAGCTGTTTTTT.

At least ten counts were recorded for this clonotype. V is TRBV4-1 and J is TRBJ1-1; no firm D call. This CDR3 has 14 residues. Trimming pared 2 bases from V and 7 bases from J, leaving 14 bases between. CDR1 MGHRA and CDR2 YSYEKL come from the germline V gene. In nucleotides, the CDR3 is TGCGCCAGCAGCCAAATTCCCGCCAGCGTTGAAGCTTTCTTT. Translated, it gives CASSQIPASVEAFF.

This clonotype was observed a few times. The chain has TRBV7-2 and TRBJ2-7; D is uncertain. V was pared by 0 bases and J by 3 bases, with 12 bases between. CDR3 length: 15 amino acids. Germline values: CDR1 SGHTA, CDR2 FQGNSA. CDR3 sequence: CASSLASGNYYEQYF. The DNA of the CDR3 is TGTGCCAGCAGCTTAGCGTCGGGCAACTACTACGAGCAGTACTTC.

This clonotype has more than one count but fewer than ten. The chain has TRBV5-1 and TRBJ2-1; 10 nucleotides match TRBD2. The CDR3 extends over 16 amino acids. In germline, CDR1 is SGHRS, CDR2 YFSETQ. With 5 bases clipped from V and 0 bases from J, the junction kept 5 bases outside the gene matches. CDR3 residues: CASSRVAGGSYNEQFF. The CDR3 nucleotides read TGCGCCAGCAGTAGGGTAGCGGGAGGCTCCTACAATGAGCAGTTCTTC.

This clonotype was seen at least ten times. The J gene is TRBJ2-3, the V gene TRBV10-3; D may be TRBD1 (5 bases). V shed 6 bases and J shed 2 bases, with 15 bases lying between them. The CDR3 spans 15 residues. Germline V lookup: CDR1 ENHRY, CDR2 SYGVKD. In DNA form, the CDR3 reads TGTGCCATCAGAGCCGACAGTACCCCCACAGATACGCAGTATTTT. Its translation: CAIRADSTPTDTQYF.

This clonotype showed up many times. The V and J genes are TRBV9 and TRBJ2-3; D not resolved. Between the trimmed V and J ends, which lost 0 bases and 2 bases, there was a span of 7 bases. This CDR3 is built from 14 residues. Germline CDR1 reads SGDLS; CDR2 reads YYNGEE. For the CDR3, the DNA is TGTGCCAGCAGCGTAGTTTCCACCACAGATACGCAGTATTTT. Encoded protein: CASSVVSTTDTQYF. The entire variable domain, with the rest obtained from reference TRBV9 and TRBJ2-3, is as follows: DSGVTQTPKHLITATGQRVTLRCSPRSGDLSVYWYQQSLDQGLQFLIQYYNGEERAKGNILERFSAQQFPDLHSELNLSSLELGDSALYFCASSVVSTTDTQYFGPGTRLTVL.

At least ten counts were recorded for this clonotype. This chain uses TRBV12-3 or TRBV12-4 with TRBJ2-1, with D tentatively TRBD1 (6 bases). The V gene lost 6 bases and the J gene lost 4 bases, with 13 bases spanning the gap. CDR3 length equals 14 residues. The CDR3 nucleotides read TGTGCCAGCAGCGTAGGGGGATTATACAATGAGCAGTTCTTC. Encoded protein: CASSVGGLYNEQFF.

This clonotype has only a few counts. The chain uses TRBV20-1 and TRBJ1-4; no clear D gene. V lost 2 bases, J lost 0 bases, and 10 bases lay in between. CDR3 size: 15 residues. Germline V lookup: CDR1 DFQATT, CDR2 SNEGSKA (reference sequence). The DNA for the CDR3 is TGCAGTGCTAGACCGGGCGAATCAACTAATGAAAAACTGTTTTTT. Translation: CSARPGESTNEKLFF.

This clonotype was counted at least ten times. DNA of the CDR3: TGTGCCACCAGCACCGTAGGGGGGGGGGAGACCCAGTACTTC. Translating it yields CATSTVGGGETQYF. The chain employs TRBV15 and TRBJ2-5, with D possibly TRBD2 on 7 matching bases. Trimming shortened V by 4 bases and J by 5 bases, and 14 bases separated the two germline ends. The CDR3 spans 14 residues. Per germline, CDR1 LNHNV and CDR2 YYDKDF (reference sequence).

This clonotype has at least ten counts. The chain links TRBV10-3 to TRBJ2-3, with D unclear. V lost 1 base to trimming and J lost 3 bases, with 2 bases between them. The CDR3 length is 12 residues. Germline loops: CDR1 ENHRY, CDR2 SYGVKD. This CDR3 is CAISEWTDTQYF. CDR3 nucleotide sequence: TGTGCCATCAGTGAGTGGACAGATACGCAGTATTTT.

This clonotype was detected ten times or more. The chain combines TRBV7-2 with TRBJ2-3; unclear D gene. The CDR3 runs 14 residues. The ends were cut back, 5 bases at V and 0 bases at J, with 9 bases in the middle. Germline lookup yields CDR1 SGHTA and CDR2 FQGNSA. The CDR3 bases are TGTGCCAGCAGCGTTGGCTCTAGCACAGATACGCAGTATTTT. This codes for CASSVGSSTDTQYF.

The CDR3 loop reads CASSSTGGSLETQYF. The CDR3 DNA follows: TGTGCCAGCAGTTCCACAGGGGGCTCTCTAGAGACCCAGTACTTC. V and J are TRBV2 and TRBJ2-5, with TRBD1 matching 9 bases. The ends lost 5 bases at V and 4 bases at J; junction bases unmatched: 8. From germline, CDR1 is SNHLY and CDR2 FYNNEI. The CDR3 is made up of 15 amino acids.